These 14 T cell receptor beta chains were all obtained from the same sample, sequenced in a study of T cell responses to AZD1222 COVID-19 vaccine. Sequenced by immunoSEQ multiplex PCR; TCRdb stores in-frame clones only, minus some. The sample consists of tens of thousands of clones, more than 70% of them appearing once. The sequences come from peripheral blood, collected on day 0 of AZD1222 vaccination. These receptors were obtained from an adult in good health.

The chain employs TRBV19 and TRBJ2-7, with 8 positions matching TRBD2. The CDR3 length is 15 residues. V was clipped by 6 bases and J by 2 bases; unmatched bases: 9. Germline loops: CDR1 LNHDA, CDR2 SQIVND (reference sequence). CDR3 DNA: TGTGCCAGTAGGAGGAGCGGGAGCTTCACCTACGAGCAGTACTTC. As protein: CASRRSGSFTYEQYF.

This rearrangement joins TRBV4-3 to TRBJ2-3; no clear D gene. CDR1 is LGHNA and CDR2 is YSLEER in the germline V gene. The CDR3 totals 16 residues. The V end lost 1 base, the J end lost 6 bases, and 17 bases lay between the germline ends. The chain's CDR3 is CASSQASRPADDTQYF. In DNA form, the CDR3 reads TGCGCCAGCAGCCAAGCCTCACGGCCTGCCGACGATACGCAGTATTTT.

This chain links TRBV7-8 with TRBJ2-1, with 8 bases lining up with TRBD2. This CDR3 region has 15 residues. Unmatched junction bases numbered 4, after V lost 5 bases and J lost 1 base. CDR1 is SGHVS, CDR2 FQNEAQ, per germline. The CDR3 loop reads CASSISGVSYNEQFF. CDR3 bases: TGTGCCAGCAGCATTAGCGGGGTATCCTACAATGAGCAGTTCTTC.

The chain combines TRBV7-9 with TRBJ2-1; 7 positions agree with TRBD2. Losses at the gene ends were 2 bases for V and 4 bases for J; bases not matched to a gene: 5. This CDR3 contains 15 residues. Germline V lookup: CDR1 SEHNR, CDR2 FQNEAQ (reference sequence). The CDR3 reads CASSLSEGGYNEQFF. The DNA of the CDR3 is TGTGCCAGCAGCTTATCTGAGGGAGGGTACAATGAGCAGTTCTTC.

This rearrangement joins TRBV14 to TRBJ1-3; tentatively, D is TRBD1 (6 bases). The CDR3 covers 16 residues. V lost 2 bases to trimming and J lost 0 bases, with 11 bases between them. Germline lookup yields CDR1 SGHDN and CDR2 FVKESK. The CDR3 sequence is CASSQTMDSSGNTIYF. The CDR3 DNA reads TGTGCCAGCAGCCAAACTATGGACAGCTCTGGAAACACCATATATTTT.

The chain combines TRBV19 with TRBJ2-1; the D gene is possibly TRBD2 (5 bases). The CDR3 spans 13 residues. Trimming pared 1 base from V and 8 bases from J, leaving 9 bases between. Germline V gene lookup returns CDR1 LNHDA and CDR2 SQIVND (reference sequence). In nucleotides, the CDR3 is TGTGCCAGTAGTATAGGAGGCGGGTATGAGCAGTTCTTC. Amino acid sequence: CASSIGGGYEQFF.

The CDR3 DNA follows: TGTGCCAGCAGTGAACTAGCGGGGAGCTCCTACGAGCAGTACTTC. Its protein product is CASSELAGSSYEQYF. The chain carries TRBV6-1 and TRBJ2-7, with 9 positions matching TRBD2. Trimming removed 2 bases from V and 0 bases from J; junction bases left unmatched: 2. The CDR3 has 15 residues. CDR1 is MNHNS and CDR2 is SASEGT in the germline V gene.

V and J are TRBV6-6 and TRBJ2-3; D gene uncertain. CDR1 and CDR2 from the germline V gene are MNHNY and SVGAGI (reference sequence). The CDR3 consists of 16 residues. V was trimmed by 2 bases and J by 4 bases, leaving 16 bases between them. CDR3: CASSYPGVNGPDTQYF. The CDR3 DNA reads TGTGCCAGCAGTTACCCGGGCGTCAATGGACCAGATACGCAGTATTTT.

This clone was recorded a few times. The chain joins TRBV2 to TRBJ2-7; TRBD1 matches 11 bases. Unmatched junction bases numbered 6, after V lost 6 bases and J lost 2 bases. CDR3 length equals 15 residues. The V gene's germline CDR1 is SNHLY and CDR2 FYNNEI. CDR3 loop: CASRTGTGGAYEQYF. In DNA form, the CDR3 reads TGTGCCAGCAGGACCGGGACAGGGGGTGCCTACGAGCAGTACTTC.

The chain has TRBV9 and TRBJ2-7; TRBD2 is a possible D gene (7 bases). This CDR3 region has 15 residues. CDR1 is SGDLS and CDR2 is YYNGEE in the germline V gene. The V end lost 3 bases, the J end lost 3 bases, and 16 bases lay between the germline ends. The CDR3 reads CASSAGGGYSYEQYF. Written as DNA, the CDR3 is TGTGCCAGCAGCGCTGGGGGGGGCTACAGCTACGAGCAGTACTTC.

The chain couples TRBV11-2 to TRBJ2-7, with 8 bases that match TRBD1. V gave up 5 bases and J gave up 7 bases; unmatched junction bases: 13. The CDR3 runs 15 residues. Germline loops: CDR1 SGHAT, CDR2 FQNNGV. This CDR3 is CASSNLGQAVSEQYF. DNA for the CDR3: TGTGCCAGCAGCAACCTGGGACAGGCGGTTTCAGAGCAGTACTTC.

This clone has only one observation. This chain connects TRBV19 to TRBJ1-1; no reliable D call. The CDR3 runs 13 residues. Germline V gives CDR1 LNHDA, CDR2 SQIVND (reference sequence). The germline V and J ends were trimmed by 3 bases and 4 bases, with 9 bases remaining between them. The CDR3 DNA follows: TGTGCCAGTAGTATTGGAGCTGCCACTGAAGCTTTCTTT. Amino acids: CASSIGAATEAFF.

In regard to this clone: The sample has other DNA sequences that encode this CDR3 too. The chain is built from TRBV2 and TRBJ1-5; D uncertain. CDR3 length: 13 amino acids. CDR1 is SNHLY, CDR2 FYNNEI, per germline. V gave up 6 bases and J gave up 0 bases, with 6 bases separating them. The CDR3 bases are TGTGCCAGCAGGGGAAATAGCAATCAGCCCCAGCATTTT. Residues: CASRGNSNQPQHF. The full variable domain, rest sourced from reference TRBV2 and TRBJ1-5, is EPEVTQTPSHQVTQMGQEVILRCVPISNHLYFYWYRQILGQKVEFLVSFYNNEISEKSEIFDDQFSVERPDGSNFTLKIRSTKLEDSAMYFCASRGNSNQPQHFGDGTRLSIL.

The chain's CDR3 is CASSYGATLTGEKLFF. The CDR3 DNA sequence: TGTGCCAGCAGTTACGGGGCGACACTAACTGGTGAAAAACTGTTTTTT. The J gene is TRBJ1-4, the V gene TRBV6-6, with TRBD1 as a possible D gene (5 bases). The V and J ends lost 2 bases and 7 bases respectively, with 17 bases between them. Germline lookup yields CDR1 MNHNY and CDR2 SVGAGI (reference sequence). The CDR3 covers 16 residues.